Below, 27 T cell receptor beta chains from the same sample are listed, as sequenced in a study of cytomegalovirus exposure and HLA in healthy donors. Assay: immunoSEQ multiplex PCR; the TCRdb copy retains only in-frame clones and omits some. The table shows 150,000 to 200,000 clones, with about 95% occurring only once. The sequenced sample was PBMCs. The source is a woman between 18 and 29 years old in good health and CMV-seronegative.

This clone was counted a single time. This chain uses TRBV30 with TRBJ2-2; D uncertain. V was shortened by 0 bases and J by 5 bases, with 7 bases between the two germline ends. Germline CDR1 is GTSNPN and CDR2 is SVGIG (reference sequence). The CDR3 extends over 13 amino acids. CDR3 loop: CAWSVSETGELFF. CDR3 sequence (DNA): TGTGCCTGGAGTGTTAGTGAAACCGGGGAGCTGTTTTTT.

V and J are TRBV5-8 and TRBJ2-7, with a tentative D call TRBD2 (6 bases). The CDR3 totals 14 residues. CDR1 and CDR2 (germline): SGHTS, YDEGEE. Trimming stripped 6 bases from V and 5 bases from J, with 18 bases between. CDR3 residues: CASTRRAGLNEQYF. The CDR3 DNA reads as TGTGCCAGCACCAGGAGGGCAGGGTTGAACGAGCAGTACTTC.

The chain couples TRBV4-3 to TRBJ1-2; 11 nucleotides agree with TRBD1. The CDR3 is 19 amino acids. The ends lost 0 bases at V and 5 bases at J; junction bases unmatched: 14. CDR1 is LGHNA, CDR2 YSLEER, per germline. CDR3 amino acids: CASSQDQGTGGRLWYGYTF. For the CDR3, the DNA is TGCGCCAGCAGCCAAGATCAGGGGACAGGGGGTCGATTATGGTATGGCTACACCTTC.

This chain uses TRBV6-5 with TRBJ1-1, with no clear D. The V gene's germline CDR1 is MNHEY and CDR2 SVGAGI. The CDR3 covers 12 residues. Trimming shortened V by 6 bases and J by 5 bases, and 10 bases separated the two germline ends. In DNA, the CDR3 is TGTGCCAGCAGCCGCACGAGAACTGAAGCTTTCTTT. Translating gives CASSRTRTEAFF.

The chain has TRBV7-2 and TRBJ2-5; 13 bases are a match to TRBD2. Germline loops: CDR1 SGHTA, CDR2 FQGNSA. After removal of 3 bases from V and 5 bases from J, the junction contained 6 bases not matched to a gene. CDR3 length: 16 residues. As DNA, the CDR3 is TGTGCCAGCAGCTTCCCACTAGCGGGGGGGCGTGAGACCCAGTACTTC. Residues: CASSFPLAGGRETQYF.

This chain connects TRBV19 to TRBJ2-7; 11 bases are a match to TRBD1. The CDR3 length is 14 residues. After removal of 3 bases from V and 5 bases from J, the junction contained 3 bases not matched to a gene. Germline V gene sequence: CDR1 LNHDA, CDR2 SQIVND (reference sequence). The DNA of the CDR3 is TGTGCCAGTAGTATTGGGACAGGGGGGGACGAGCAGTACTTC. Its protein is CASSIGTGGDEQYF.

The rearrangement links TRBV19 to TRBJ1-6, with D possibly matching TRBD1 (5 bases). Trimming stripped 6 bases from V and 5 bases from J, with 14 bases between. This CDR3 comprises 15 residues. Per the germline V gene, CDR1 is LNHDA and CDR2 is SQIVND (reference sequence). The CDR3 nucleotides are TGTGCCAGTAGAATCCCTGGACAAAATAATTCACCCCTCCACTTT. Encoded protein: CASRIPGQNNSPLHF.

The V gene is TRBV6-5, the J gene TRBJ1-1; tentatively, D is TRBD1 (6 bases). The CDR3 loop spans 15 amino acids. Trimming took off 2 bases at V and 0 bases at J, with 10 bases between the two ends. Germline loops: CDR1 MNHEY, CDR2 SVGAGI. This chain's CDR3 is CASSYEGTMNTEAFF. CDR3 coding DNA: TGTGCCAGCAGTTACGAGGGGACAATGAACACTGAAGCTTTCTTT.

The rearrangement uses TRBV7-9 and TRBJ1-2; the D gene is possibly TRBD1 (5 bases). With 4 bases removed from V and 2 bases from J, the gap between germline ends came to 14 bases. This CDR3 region has 15 residues. CDR1 SEHNR and CDR2 FQNEAQ come from the germline V gene (reference sequence). DNA for the CDR3: TGTGCCAGCAGCTACCTCAATGACAGAAACTATGGCTACACCTTC. Amino acid sequence: CASSYLNDRNYGYTF.

This chain joins TRBV19 and TRBJ1-3; 7 bases agree with TRBD1. The trim removed 6 bases at V and 8 bases at J, leaving 10 bases unmatched. The CDR3 runs to 14 residues. The V gene's germline CDR1 is LNHDA and CDR2 SQIVND (reference sequence). CDR3 in DNA: TGTGCCAGTAGCCCGTCAGGGGGGTTGCACACCATATATTTT. This encodes CASSPSGGLHTIYF.

The chain carries TRBV7-8 and TRBJ2-1; 8 nucleotides agree with TRBD2. Losses at the gene ends were 1 base for V and 5 bases for J; bases not matched to a gene: 7. Germline values: CDR1 SGHVS, CDR2 FQNEAQ. The CDR3 contains 16 residues. The CDR3 reads CASSLVGGAMNNEQFF. CDR3 in DNA: TGTGCCAGCAGCTTAGTCGGGGGGGCCATGAACAATGAGCAGTTCTTC.

V gene TRBV5-1 combines with J gene TRBJ2-7, with 10 bases that match TRBD1. CDR3 size: 16 residues. Germline CDR1 is SGHRS and CDR2 is YFSETQ. Germline trimming cut 4 bases from V and 0 bases from J; bases unmatched to any gene: 7. CDR3 residues: CASSVDGQGGSYEQYF. The CDR3 region has the DNA TGCGCCAGCAGCGTGGACGGACAGGGGGGCTCCTACGAGCAGTACTTC. The full variable domain, with the rest looked up from reference TRBV5-1 and TRBJ2-7, is KAGVTQTPRYLIKTRGQQVTLSCSPISGHRSVSWYQQTPGQGLQFLFEYFSETQRNKGNFPGRFSGRQFSNSRSEMNVSTLELGDSALYLCASSVDGQGGSYEQYFGPGTRLTVT.

V usage is TRBV5-4 and J usage is TRBJ1-6, with D tentatively TRBD1 (5 bases). The ends were cut back, 3 bases at V and 3 bases at J, with 16 bases in the middle. There are 17 residues in the CDR3. Germline V gene data show CDR1 as SGHNT and CDR2 as YYREEE (reference sequence). The CDR3 reads CASSSEGGAYYNSPLHF. CDR3 bases: TGTGCCAGCAGCTCCGAAGGTGGGGCCTACTATAATTCACCCCTCCACTTT.

V and J are TRBV29-1 and TRBJ2-5, with 9 bases aligning to TRBD1. The germline V gene has CDR1 SQVTM and CDR2 ANQGSEA. V shed 5 bases, J shed 5 bases, and the junction held 9 bases outside the gene matches. The length of the CDR3 is 14 residues. The DNA for the CDR3 is TGCAGCGTTTCGGGACAGGGTGTCGGGGAGACCCAGTACTTC. It specifies CSVSGQGVGETQYF.

The chain links TRBV4-2 to TRBJ1-2; the D is unclear. The germline V gene encodes CDR1 LGHNA and CDR2 YNFKEQ. V was cut by 4 bases and J by 2 bases, with 14 bases left in between. The length of the CDR3 is 15 residues. This CDR3 is CASSLFHLPNYGYTF. CDR3 in DNA: TGTGCCAGCAGCCTTTTCCACCTACCCAACTATGGCTACACCTTC.

The chain is built from TRBV5-1 and TRBJ2-1, with 10 nucleotides matching TRBD1. Germline CDR1 and CDR2: SGHRS and YFSETQ. CDR3 length: 14 amino acids. V gave up 9 bases and J gave up 4 bases; unmatched junction bases: 7. CDR3 protein: CATGRDRGYNEQFF. In DNA form, the CDR3 reads TGCGCCACCGGACGGGACAGGGGATACAATGAGCAGTTCTTC.

The rearrangement uses TRBV11-2 and TRBJ2-5; 9 positions agree with TRBD2. V trimming: 5 bases; J trimming: 1 base; junction bases outside the gene matches: 11. The CDR3 is 17 residues long. Germline V gene lookup returns CDR1 SGHAT and CDR2 FQNNGV. The CDR3 DNA follows: TGTGCCAGCAGCCCTCGACCCCTAGCGGGGCTCCAAGAGACCCAGTACTTC. Its translation: CASSPRPLAGLQETQYF.

This sequence joins TRBV6-6 and TRBJ2-7, with TRBD1 identical over 9 bases. The V gene's germline CDR1 is MNHNY and CDR2 SVGAGI (reference sequence). The length of the CDR3 is 12 residues. The junction had 3 bases not matched to a gene; V was cut back by 6 bases and J by 6 bases. CDR3 loop: CASSPDRGEQYF. The CDR3 DNA reads as TGTGCCAGCAGCCCGGACAGGGGCGAGCAGTACTTC.

The DNA of the CDR3 is TGTGCCAGCAGTGAGCTCGGGACAGGGACCGCTGAAGCTTTCTTT. As protein: CASSELGTGTAEAFF. The rearrangement uses TRBV25-1 and TRBJ1-1; 9 nucleotides agree with TRBD1. J was trimmed by 6 bases and V by 3 bases; bases with no gene match: 8. The CDR3 extends over 15 amino acids. Per the germline V gene, CDR1 is MGHDK and CDR2 is SYGVNS.

V and J are TRBV7-2 and TRBJ2-7; the match to TRBD1 covers 8 bases. V gave up 3 bases and J gave up 3 bases; unmatched junction bases: 7. CDR1 is SGHTA and CDR2 is FQGNSA in the germline V gene. The CDR3 sequence is 15 residues long. This CDR3 reads CASSFTDRAFYEQYF. In nucleotides, the CDR3 is TGTGCCAGCAGCTTCACGGACAGGGCCTTCTACGAGCAGTACTTC.

This chain uses TRBV7-6 with TRBJ2-1; D may be TRBD1 (5 bases). There are 16 residues in the CDR3. V gave up 1 base and J gave up 8 bases, with 18 bases separating them. Per the germline V gene, CDR1 is SGHVS and CDR2 is FNYEAQ. The CDR3 nucleotides read TGTGCCAGCAGCTTAGGTTTGAGACAGCCGGGCGATGAGCAGTTCTTC. Translated: CASSLGLRQPGDEQFF.

The chain carries TRBV11-2 and TRBJ1-1; D gene unclear. The CDR3 runs to 13 residues. Deletions cut 6 bases from V and 5 bases from J, with 13 bases between. Germline V gene sequence: CDR1 SGHAT, CDR2 FQNNGV. The CDR3 is CASSPEGRTEAFF. The CDR3 DNA follows: TGTGCCAGCAGTCCGGAGGGCCGGACTGAAGCTTTCTTT.

V gene TRBV9 combines with J gene TRBJ2-3; D unclear. V lost 3 bases and J lost 5, with 16 bases in between. From germline, CDR1 is SGDLS and CDR2 YYNGEE. The CDR3 covers 15 residues. In DNA, the CDR3 is TGTGCCAGCAGCGCCGGGTCTCTTCTGGTAGATACGCAGTATTTT. It encodes CASSAGSLLVDTQYF.

This chain uses TRBV7-2 with TRBJ1-2, with D tentatively TRBD1 (6 bases). In germline, CDR1 is SGHTA, CDR2 FQGNSA. The CDR3 has 12 residues. Trimming removed 2 bases at V and 7 bases at J, with 8 bases between. The CDR3 loop is CASSLTGSGYTF. The CDR3 region has the DNA TGTGCCAGCAGCTTAACAGGGTCTGGCTACACCTTC.

The chain has TRBV25-1 and TRBJ2-1; D perhaps matches TRBD2 (5 bases). Trimming cost V 2 bases and J 9 bases, with 17 bases left between them. This CDR3 spans 15 amino acids. Germline loops: CDR1 MGHDK, CDR2 SYGVNS. The CDR3 nucleotides are TGTGCCAGCAGTGAAAGTAGAGGGTTTCACAGTGAGCAGTTCTTC. Its protein is CASSESRGFHSEQFF.

The chain joins TRBV18 to TRBJ1-2; D remains unclear. Trimming took 3 bases from V and 6 from J, leaving 17 bases between them. From germline, CDR1 is KGHSH and CDR2 LQKENI. This CDR3 comprises 15 residues. The CDR3 sequence is CASSPSPEGFDGYTF. The CDR3 DNA is TGTGCCAGCTCACCTTCCCCTGAGGGCTTCGATGGCTACACCTTC. The full variable domain, in which reference TRBV18 and TRBJ1-2 provide the parts outside the CDR3, is NAGVMQNPRHLVRRRGQEARLRCSPMKGHSHVYWYRQLPEEGLKFMVYLQKENIIDESGMPKERFSAEFPKEGPSILRIQQVVRGDSAAYFCASSPSPEGFDGYTFGSGTRLTVV.

The V and J genes are TRBV2 and TRBJ1-1, with 11 bases matching TRBD1. Per germline, CDR1 SNHLY and CDR2 FYNNEI. Trimming took 6 bases from V and 1 from J; bases not matched to a gene: 4. The CDR3 runs 15 residues. The CDR3 sequence is CASRGQGAENTEAFF. The CDR3 nucleotides are TGTGCCAGCAGAGGACAGGGGGCCGAGAACACTGAAGCTTTCTTT.